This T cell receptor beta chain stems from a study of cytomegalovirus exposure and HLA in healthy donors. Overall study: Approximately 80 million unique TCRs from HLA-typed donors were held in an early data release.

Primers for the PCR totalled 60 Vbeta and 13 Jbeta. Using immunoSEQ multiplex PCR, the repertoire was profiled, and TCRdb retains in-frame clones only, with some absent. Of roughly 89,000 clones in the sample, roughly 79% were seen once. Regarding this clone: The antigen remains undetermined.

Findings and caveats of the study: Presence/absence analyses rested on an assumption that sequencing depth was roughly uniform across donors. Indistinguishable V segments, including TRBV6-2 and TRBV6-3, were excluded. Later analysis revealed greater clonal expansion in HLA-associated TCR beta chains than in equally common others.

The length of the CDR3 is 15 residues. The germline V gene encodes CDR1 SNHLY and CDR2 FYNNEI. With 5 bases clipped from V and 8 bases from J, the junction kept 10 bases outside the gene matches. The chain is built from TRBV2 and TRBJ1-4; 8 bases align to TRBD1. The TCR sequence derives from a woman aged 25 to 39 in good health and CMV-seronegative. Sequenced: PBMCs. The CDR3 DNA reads TGTGCCAGCAGTCCTCAGGGGGCGCCGCGGGAAAAACTGTTTTTT. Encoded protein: CASSPQGAPREKLFF. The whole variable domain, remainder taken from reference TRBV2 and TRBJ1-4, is EPEVTQTPSHQVTQMGQEVILRCVPISNHLYFYWYRQILGQKVEFLVSFYNNEISEKSEIFDDQFSVERPDGSNFTLKIRSTKLEDSAMYFCASSPQGAPREKLFFGSGTQLSVL.